The clone carrying this TCR beta chain has just one count. Measured with immunoSEQ multiplex PCR; TCRdb has only the in-frame clones, and not every one. In the table there are some 200,000 clones, roughly 90% of which are singletons. These data come from a study of blood T cell repertoires in COVID-19. About the study: PBMCs, B-cell-depleted T cells, or T cells provided the cDNA or gDNA that made up the material.

The CDR3 contains 15 residues. V dropped 2 bases and J dropped 4; count of bases not matched to a gene: 7. Germline V gene sequence: CDR1 MNHNY, CDR2 SVGAGI (reference sequence). J is TRBJ2-5 and V is TRBV6-6, with 7 bases matching TRBD2. Input material: PBMCs or T cells enriched from blood (not recorded which). The sequence derives from a woman between 18 and 30 years old who had recovered from COVID-19. The CDR3 spells CASSYVTGGGETQYF. For the CDR3, the DNA is TGTGCCAGCAGTTACGTTACGGGAGGTGGAGAGACCCAGTACTTC.